The T cell receptor (beta chain) described here comes from a study of graft-versus-host responses after intestinal transplantation. In the study overall: As for transplant type, recipients had multivisceral, liver-intestinal, or isolated intestinal grafts. Recipients across the board were started on anti-thymocyte globulin induction, then kept on tacrolimus and steroids for about three years. Findings of the study overall: Recipient marrow held GvH clones, some first seen in ileum or blood. Those patients showing graft-donor T cell macrochimerism displayed high graft-versus-host to host-versus-graft clonal ratios in allografts.

The germline V gene encodes CDR1 GTSNPN and CDR2 SVGIG (reference sequence). Trimming took off 8 bases at V and 7 bases at J, with 11 bases between the two ends. This CDR3 is 10 amino acids long. With regard to this clone: Its antigen is currently unknown.

TCRdb's table, derived via immunoSEQ multiplex PCR, lists solely in-frame clones and lacks some. The data show more than 50,000 clones, roughly nine tenths seen once. The V and J genes are TRBV30 and TRBJ1-1, with D unclear. This sample comprised PBMCs, obtained around 95 weeks after intestinal transplant. This TCR came from a human patient who received an intestinal transplant, so some T cells may come from the graft donor. CDR3 bases: TGTGCCCCGAATGGGGATGAAGCTTTCTTT. This gives the protein CAPNGDEAFF.